This T cell receptor beta chain was sequenced in a study of identifying expanded T cells in peripheral blood. Broader study findings: Clone count variance between roughly 2-week samples rose with total template count. About 1.2 clones differed between technical replicates, versus about 16 and 19 over time.

This CDR3 contains 16 residues. Germline CDR1 and CDR2: LGHNA and YNFKEQ. V lost 0 bases and J 0 bases, leaving 8 bases between the germline ends. Only in-frame clones appear in the TCRdb table, and some are missing; sequencing was by immunoSEQ multiplex PCR. The sample includes under 130,000 clones, around 89% of them seen just once. Healthy donors had no documented immune events, such as infections, while sampled. Only one count was recorded for this clone. Its target is unknown. Sequencing was performed on blood. The TCR was taken from a person aged 18-70 years in good health. The chain joins TRBV4-2 to TRBJ2-2; no clear D gene. As DNA, the CDR3 is TGTGCCAGCAGCCAAGAGACGGGTGCGAACACCGGGGAGCTGTTTTTT. Residues: CASSQETGANTGELFF.